The rows below give T cell receptor beta chains drawn from one sample of a study of human T cells and chemical hapten exposure. MiXCR was run by TCRdb on the RACE reads, yielding one entry per CDR3 protein. Of about 84,000 distinct CDR3 sequences listed, 10% to 13% were seen once; the top ten hold about 3.5%. Specimen: whole blood, collected in connection with sensitization to the hapten diphenylcyclopropenone (DPC). The receptors here all came from a woman aged 45-59 years with alopecia areata. Some clones in this sample may be carry-over from other donors' samples. Each CDR3 is given with its conserved first and last residue. D genes are given only for firm matches. A clone size is listed for some rows: how often the clone was seen (once, few, many), or a class if it is expanded.

clone size | D gene | J gene | V gene | CDR3 protein | CDR3 DNA
- | - | TRBJ1-2 | TRBV7-2 | CASSQDSNYGYTF | TGTGCCAGCAGCCAGGACTCAAACTATGGCTACACCTTC
- | - | TRBJ1-1 | TRBV20-1 | CSVVQRNTEALF | TGCAGTGTGGTGCAGAGGAACACTGAAGCTCTCTTT
- | - | TRBJ2-5 | TRBV19 | CASSINLETQYF | TGTGCCAGTAGTATAAACCTAGAGACCCAGTACTTC
- | - | TRBJ2-3 | TRBV12-3/TRBV12-4 | CASRPRVTSTDTQYF | TGTGCCAGCAGACCCAGGGTTACTAGCACAGATACGCAGTATTTT
few | - | TRBJ2-1 | TRBV11-2 | CASSPSGKRNEQFF | TGTGCCAGCAGCCCCTCAGGGAAGAGGAATGAGCAGTTCTTC
medium-sized | - | TRBJ1-1 | TRBV6-5 | CASSYPGAGEAFF | TGTGCCAGCAGTTACCCAGGGGCCGGTGAAGCTTTCTTT
many | TRBD2 | TRBJ2-2 | TRBV10-2 | CASSESGSGRWYGELFF | TGCGCCAGCAGTGAGTCGGGTAGCGGGAGATGGTACGGGGAGCTGTTTTTT
- | - | TRBJ2-1 | TRBV3-1 | CASSQEVNSYNEQFF | TGTGCCAGCAGCCAGGAGGTAAATTCCTACAATGAGCAGTTCTTC
- | TRBD1 | TRBJ2-2 | TRBV28 | CASSLPGTGFGELFF | TGTGCCAGCAGTTTACCCGGGACAGGGTTCGGGGAGCTTTTTTTT
many | - | TRBJ2-5 | TRBV27 | CASSSNGQFPETQYF | TGTGCCAGCAGTTCAAACGGACAGTTTCCAGAGACCCAGTACTTC
many | TRBD1 | TRBJ1-4 | TRBV19 | CASSIHGTAKATNEKLFF | TGTGCCAGTAGTATCCACGGGACAGCCAAAGCAACTAATGAAAAACTGTTTTTT
- | - | TRBJ2-2 | TRBV6-6 | CASSDVGKNTGELFF | TGTGCCAGCAGTGATGTGGGAAAGAACACCGGGGAGCTGTTTTTT
few | TRBD2 | TRBJ2-1 | TRBV10-3 | CAIGLAGVDEQFF | TGTGCCATTGGACTAGCGGGAGTAGATGAGCAGTTCTTC
many | - | TRBJ2-5 | TRBV4-3 | CASSQDPAGRETQYF | TGCGCCAGCAGCCAAGATCCCGCAGGGAGAGAGACCCAGTACTTC
- | - | TRBJ2-5 | TRBV7-9 | CASSPVFMTQETQYF | TGTGCCAGCAGCCCAGTTTTCATGACTCAAGAGACCCAGTACTTC
many | TRBD2 | TRBJ2-3 | TRBV19 | CASSMARGLAGSTDTQYF | TGTGCCAGTAGTATGGCCCGGGGACTAGCGGGAAGCACAGATACGCAGTATTTT
many | - | TRBJ2-1 | TRBV12-3/TRBV12-4 | CASSQDSNSYNEQFF | TGTGCCAGCAGCCAGGACTCAAACTCCTACAATGAGCAGTTCTTC
- | TRBD1 | TRBJ1-4 | TRBV7-2 | CASSYRQGATNEKLFF | TGTGCCAGCAGCTACCGACAGGGGGCAACTAATGAAAAACTGTTTTTT
- | TRBD1 | TRBJ2-1 | TRBV27 | CASSLRTGYNEQFF | TGTGCCAGCAGTTTAAGGACAGGATACAATGAGCAGTTCTTC